Sequencing of this T cell receptor (beta chain) was carried out in a study of cytomegalovirus exposure and HLA in healthy donors. Study information: Approximately 77 million unique TCRs from HLA-typed donors were held in an early release of data. Study conclusions and caveats: Upon later analysis, TCR association rates were observed to vary by HLA locus, being highest for DRB1 and lowest for HLA-C. At a 0.05 false discovery rate, a later analysis found roughly 17,000 TCR beta sequences to be associated with HLA alleles.

From germline, CDR1 is SQVTM and CDR2 ANQGSEA. J was trimmed by 5 bases and V by 6 bases; bases with no gene match: 8. The CDR3 has 14 amino acids. Use of 60 Vbeta and 13 Jbeta primers characterized the PCR. Authors' analysis steps: Per a later analysis, the number of unique TCR beta chains was about 80 million, of which around 9.9 million were shared. Measured with immunoSEQ multiplex PCR; TCRdb has only the in-frame clones, and not every one. V and J calls and clone size are as listed in that table; D and trimming were resolved from the DNA. The table includes about 94,000 clones, about 7.6% detected once. This clone came up a few times. The antigen remains undetermined.

The V gene is TRBV29-1, the J gene TRBJ2-1; TRBD2 matches 9 bases. Specimen: PBMCs. This TCR was sampled from a man aged 50 or older in good health and CMV-seronegative. Written as DNA, the CDR3 is TGCAGCGTGACGGGACTAGCCCTAAACAATGAGCAGTTCTTC. Translation gives CSVTGLALNNEQFF.